The present TCR beta chain was sequenced within a study of response to subunit inactivated influenza vaccine. As regards this clonotype: As yet, its antigen is unknown.

MiXCR, run by TCRdb on the RT-PCR reads, gives a single entry per CDR3 protein. Of fewer than 550,000 distinct CDR3 sequences listed, over 25% are singletons. Germline CDR1 is ENHRY and CDR2 is SYGVKD. Trimming took 5 bases from V and 4 from J, leaving 14 bases between them. This CDR3 has 14 amino acids. Study outcomes and limitations: Few new T cells, the authors suggested, are recruited by each seasonal influenza vaccination.

This TCR came from a man aged 50 to 59 who received an inactivated influenza vaccine. The V call is TRBV10-3, the J call TRBJ1-2; a possible D gene is TRBD1 (5 bases). The sequenced sample was CD4+ T cells sorted from PBMCs, obtained 4 to 6 days after vaccination. The CDR3 is CAISTGPHGYGYTF. CDR3 nucleotides: TGTGCCATCAGTACAGGACCCCACGGCTATGGCTACACCTTC.